A selection of T cell receptor beta chains follows, all from one sample in a study of human T cells and chemical hapten exposure. TCRdb re-derived calls from the RACE reads in MiXCR, one entry per CDR3 protein. The top ten clones hold 7.5% to 9% of a sample with some 340,000 distinct CDR3 sequences, around 7% of them seen once. The source material was whole blood, sampled in connection with sensitization to the hapten diphenylcyclopropenone (DPC). All receptors derive from a woman aged 18 to 35 with alopecia areata. Some clones in this sample may be carry-over from other donors' samples. Each CDR3 is given with its conserved first and last residue. Fields, in order: CDR3 protein, V gene, J gene, D gene. The D gene is left open where the match is weak.

cdr3_aa: CSALAQVGQPQHF; v_call: TRBV20-1; j_call: TRBJ1-5; d_call: .
cdr3_aa: CASSLEENSPLHF; v_call: TRBV11-1; j_call: TRBJ1-6; d_call: .
cdr3_aa: CASSLSGSSSYNEQFF; v_call: TRBV4-3; j_call: TRBJ2-1; d_call: .
cdr3_aa: CASSLVGAGTQYF; v_call: TRBV7-2; j_call: TRBJ2-3; d_call: .
cdr3_aa: CASSQDLEGAGVTQYF; v_call: TRBV3-1; j_call: TRBJ2-3; d_call: TRBD2
cdr3_aa: CASSQDPRSNQPQHF; v_call: TRBV5-5; j_call: TRBJ1-5; d_call: .
cdr3_aa: CASCLTENTEAFF; v_call: TRBV6-1; j_call: TRBJ1-1; d_call: .
cdr3_aa: CASSANPQWGAQTDTQYF; v_call: TRBV9; j_call: TRBJ2-3; d_call: .
cdr3_aa: CSAPNRGMESNQPQHF; v_call: TRBV20-1; j_call: TRBJ1-5; d_call: .
cdr3_aa: CASSSYDRPYDF; v_call: TRBV28; j_call: TRBJ2-5; d_call: .
cdr3_aa: CASSQSARGNQPQHF; v_call: TRBV16; j_call: TRBJ1-5; d_call: .
cdr3_aa: CASSARGRGLEQYF; v_call: TRBV11-2; j_call: TRBJ2-7; d_call: TRBD1
cdr3_aa: CASSPGTGEGNTIYF; v_call: TRBV12-3/TRBV12-4; j_call: TRBJ1-3; d_call: TRBD1
cdr3_aa: CASSQAGDLNYGYTF; v_call: TRBV4-2; j_call: TRBJ1-2; d_call: .
cdr3_aa: CSVEDGSSGGETQYF; v_call: TRBV29-1; j_call: TRBJ2-5; d_call: TRBD2
cdr3_aa: CASSMDSLYGYTF; v_call: TRBV7-9; j_call: TRBJ1-2; d_call: .
cdr3_aa: CASSRRGLIGDTQYF; v_call: TRBV6-2/TRBV6-3; j_call: TRBJ2-3; d_call: .
cdr3_aa: CASSPNTDNTEAFF; v_call: TRBV18; j_call: TRBJ1-1; d_call: .
cdr3_aa: CATSRPPEGYTF; v_call: TRBV15; j_call: TRBJ1-2; d_call: .
cdr3_aa: CAGTGLAAYEQYF; v_call: TRBV2; j_call: TRBJ2-7; d_call: TRBD2
cdr3_aa: CSARDLSGGVLNEQFF; v_call: TRBV20-1; j_call: TRBJ2-1; d_call: TRBD2
cdr3_aa: CASSYFGNTEAFF; v_call: TRBV6-5; j_call: TRBJ1-1; d_call: .
cdr3_aa: CASSFPPYGDGNTIYF; v_call: TRBV6-6; j_call: TRBJ1-3; d_call: .
cdr3_aa: CTSSSKISELAVYNEQFF; v_call: TRBV1; j_call: TRBJ2-1; d_call: .
cdr3_aa: CASSPRGGSNQPQHF; v_call: TRBV3-1; j_call: TRBJ1-5; d_call: .
cdr3_aa: CASSLTEAFF; v_call: TRBV28; j_call: TRBJ1-1; d_call: .
cdr3_aa: CASSSRNTIYF; v_call: TRBV6-2/TRBV6-3; j_call: TRBJ1-3; d_call: .
cdr3_aa: CASSLSPGEGYGYTF; v_call: TRBV4-1; j_call: TRBJ1-2; d_call: .
cdr3_aa: CASSVAPQDAEKLFF; v_call: TRBV9; j_call: TRBJ1-4; d_call: .
cdr3_aa: CASSYYRQGDGYTF; v_call: TRBV6-2/TRBV6-3; j_call: TRBJ1-2; d_call: .
cdr3_aa: CASSPDRVGTGELFF; v_call: TRBV4-3; j_call: TRBJ2-2; d_call: TRBD1
cdr3_aa: CASSLGGYQPQHF; v_call: TRBV5-6; j_call: TRBJ1-5; d_call: .
cdr3_aa: CASSQASGTAANYGYTF; v_call: TRBV4-2; j_call: TRBJ1-2; d_call: TRBD1
cdr3_aa: CASSFEVGGYTF; v_call: TRBV28; j_call: TRBJ1-2; d_call: .
cdr3_aa: CASSAPGTGGNQPQHF; v_call: TRBV2; j_call: TRBJ1-5; d_call: TRBD1
cdr3_aa: CASSFASDQPQHF; v_call: TRBV6-2/TRBV6-3; j_call: TRBJ1-5; d_call: .
cdr3_aa: CASRGLFNEQFF; v_call: TRBV2; j_call: TRBJ2-1; d_call: .
cdr3_aa: CASSPRRDSEPGDQPQHF; v_call: TRBV14; j_call: TRBJ1-5; d_call: TRBD1
cdr3_aa: CASSRTGITNNSPLHF; v_call: TRBV6-5; j_call: TRBJ1-6; d_call: TRBD1
cdr3_aa: CASSPSQGAIQETQYF; v_call: TRBV5-1; j_call: TRBJ2-5; d_call: TRBD1
cdr3_aa: CSVETSLWDTQYF; v_call: TRBV29-1; j_call: TRBJ2-3; d_call: .
cdr3_aa: CASSPWEPRTTGYTF; v_call: TRBV6-6; j_call: TRBJ1-2; d_call: .
cdr3_aa: CASSRNSATNEKLFF; v_call: TRBV9; j_call: TRBJ1-4; d_call: .
cdr3_aa: CASRGVHTEAFF; v_call: TRBV12-3/TRBV12-4; j_call: TRBJ1-1; d_call: .
cdr3_aa: CASSQDSGASGDTQYF; v_call: TRBV4-2; j_call: TRBJ2-3; d_call: TRBD2
cdr3_aa: CASSQGAGYEQYF; v_call: TRBV4-1; j_call: TRBJ2-7; d_call: .
cdr3_aa: CASSQDVGGGALDEQFF; v_call: TRBV4-3; j_call: TRBJ2-1; d_call: TRBD2
cdr3_aa: CASSWTGANQPQHF; v_call: TRBV6-5; j_call: TRBJ1-5; d_call: TRBD1
cdr3_aa: CASSLDFRGKYQETQYF; v_call: TRBV7-9; j_call: TRBJ2-5; d_call: .
cdr3_aa: CASSEEGTTLYGYTF; v_call: TRBV2; j_call: TRBJ1-2; d_call: .
cdr3_aa: CSAGGKETQYF; v_call: TRBV29-1; j_call: TRBJ2-5; d_call: TRBD1
cdr3_aa: CASSPIRGANQPQHF; v_call: TRBV27; j_call: TRBJ1-5; d_call: .
cdr3_aa: CAISYPTQGSVATTYEQYF; v_call: TRBV6-2/TRBV6-3; j_call: TRBJ2-7; d_call: .